The entry below gives a single T cell receptor beta chain sequence along with its context. Its antigen remains undetermined. No base-level quality is on record; no much larger clone is a single base apart. This specimen belongs to a study of a mutant IDH1 vaccine in newly diagnosed glioma (dated by TCRdb to about 2021). Regarding the complete study: Patients were given eight vaccinations, in weeks 1, 3, 5, 7, 11, 15, 19 and 23, which matched visits V03 through V10. Vaccination started 4-6 weeks after radiotherapy alone, or was given together with temozolomide cycles in the groups whose treatment included chemotherapy. The roughly 33 treated patients were roughly 60% male and roughly 40% female, with a mean age of approximately 40 years. Prior to enrollment, standard therapy consisting of radiotherapy alone, temozolomide alone, or radiochemotherapy with temozolomide had been administered to patients, with the combination being received by most patients. Peripheral blood samples were drawn at six visits, namely V03 (baseline), V05, V07, V10, V12 and V13. Longitudinal TCRB deep sequencing was done for 25 treated patients, wherever samples were available for exploratory analyses. Findings and caveats that apply to the study as a whole: Availability determined which PBMC samples were chosen for TCRB deep sequencing. According to the authors, sample limitations meant that analyses of patient blood samples could not be reproduced. Immune responses induced by the vaccine were seen in 90% to 95% of patients across multiple MHC alleles. No apparent relationship was observed between pseudoprogression and alterations in the top peripheral T cell clonotypes detected by TCRB sequencing.

The library was built by means of the immunoSEQ multiplex PCR assay. The hsTCRB Kit was used according to the manufacturer's protocol to amplify rearranged TCR beta chain sequences. TCRB libraries were sequenced on an Illumina MiSeq. As for how the authors treated the data: Demultiplexing, trimming and gene mapping were performed with the kit vendor's proprietary platform. What TCRdb holds here is the immuneACCESS table cut down to in-frame rearrangements. Part of the clones is not present; checked against another copy, under half of the missing clones reflect an unresolved V gene, and the others are unexplained. V, J and clone size are those of that table, while D and trimming were read from the DNA. The sample contains around 54,000 clones, more than 75% of them found a single time. The top ten clones comprise 1.4% of the sample. In the paper's terms, the time point label means: week 23, last vaccination. Every vaccine dose consisted of 300 ug of a 20-mer mutant IDH1 peptide in Montanide, administered subcutaneously together with topical imiquimod. The donors had newly diagnosed IDH1-mutant astrocytomas of WHO grade 3 or 4 that showed loss of nuclear ATRX. The samples were drawn from NOA16, a multicentre, single-arm, open-label phase I trial in Germany that tested a mutant IDH1 peptide vaccine in humans for the first time. Genomic DNA for TCRB sequencing was extracted from EDTA blood using the DNeasy Blood and Tissue Kit.

The receptor's source is a man aged 40-49 years with glioma. Sequenced here: PBMCs, sampled from a glioma patient whose treatment included an IDH1 peptide vaccine.

CDR3 reads: CSVVSGGDYEQYF. The DNA sequence is as follows: TGCAGCGTTGTTAGCGGCGGCGACTACGAGCAGTACTTC. Recombination joined TRBV29-1 with TRBJ2-7; tentative D gene TRBD2, with 6 bases matching. Trimming costs V 4 bases and J 3 bases, and their ends lie 13 bases apart. The germline V gene yields SQVTM for CDR1 and ANQGSEA for CDR2. The CDR3, from cysteine to phenylalanine, totals 13 residues. Only the CDR3 region is kept as DNA, spanning 39 bases read in frame from base 1.